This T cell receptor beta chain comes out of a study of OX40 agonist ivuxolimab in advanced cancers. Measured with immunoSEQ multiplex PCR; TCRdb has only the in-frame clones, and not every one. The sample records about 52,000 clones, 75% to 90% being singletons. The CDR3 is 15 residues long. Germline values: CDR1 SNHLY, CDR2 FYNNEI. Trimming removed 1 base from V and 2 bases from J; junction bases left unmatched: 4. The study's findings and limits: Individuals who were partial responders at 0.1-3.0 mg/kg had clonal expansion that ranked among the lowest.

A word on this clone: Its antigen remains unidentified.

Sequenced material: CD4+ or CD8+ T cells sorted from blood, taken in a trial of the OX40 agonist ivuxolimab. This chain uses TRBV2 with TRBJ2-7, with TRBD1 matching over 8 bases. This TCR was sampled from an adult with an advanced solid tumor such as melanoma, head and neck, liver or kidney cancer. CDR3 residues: CASSEVQGATYEQYF. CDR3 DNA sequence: TGTGCCAGCAGTGAAGTCCAGGGGGCTACCTACGAGCAGTACTTC. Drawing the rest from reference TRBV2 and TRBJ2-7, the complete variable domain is EPEVTQTPSHQVTQMGQEVILRCVPISNHLYFYWYRQILGQKVEFLVSFYNNEISEKSEIFDDQFSVERPDGSNFTLKIRSTKLEDSAMYFCASSEVQGATYEQYFGPGTRLTVT.